This T cell receptor (beta chain) was recovered during a study of Tregs in tolerant kidney transplant recipients. Points from the study as a whole: Few patients were studied, so findings need validation in larger groups. Some patients' samples used different primers over time, so nucleotide sequences weren't comparable. Tregs expanded with activated donor B cells seemed most donor-specific. In tolerant patients, donor-specific Tregs outgrew total Tregs, suggesting antigen-driven expansion.

As concerns this clone: The antigen is not known.

The nonmyeloablative bone marrow transplants came from related graft donors, with transient mixed chimerism. The length of the CDR3 is 13 residues. Germline V gene data show CDR1 as SEHNR and CDR2 as FQNEAQ (reference sequence). Trimming pared 5 bases from V and 0 bases from J, leaving 7 bases between. TCRdb's copy holds only in-frame clones and misses some; the assay was immunoSEQ multiplex PCR. The sample holds about 50,000 clones, roughly 90% seen once. The rearrangement joins TRBV7-9 to TRBJ1-2; D is ambiguous. This TCR was recovered from a human patient who received a combined kidney and bone marrow transplant. Some T cells may have come from the graft donor. The sequenced sample was CD8+ T cells from blood (PBMCs), obtained 12 months after the transplant. For the CDR3, the DNA is TGTGCCAGCAGCCACTCGACTAACTATGGCTACACCTTC. Translated, it gives CASSHSTNYGYTF.